This T cell receptor (beta chain) was recovered during a study of early T cells in non-severe SARS-CoV-2 infection. Study background: It was bulk RNA from unsorted whole blood that was sequenced, and the chains were unpaired.

At least ten counts were recorded for this clonotype. Its specificity is not known. V lost 3 bases, J lost 3 bases, and 8 bases lay in between. Germline values: CDR1 SQVTM, CDR2 ANQGSEA. The CDR3 sequence is 12 residues long. The TCR library protocol attached unique molecular identifiers to the individual cDNA molecules. One entry per CDR3 protein results from TCRdb running MiXCR on the 5' RACE reads. The sample lists 90,000 to 130,000 distinct CDR3 sequences; roughly 12% were seen once. General study results and limits: Matching results from VDJdb favored anti-spike CD8 responses, leaving private and CD4 specificities undetected.

Sample: whole blood, taken at baseline. This receptor was identified in an adult who was a healthcare worker with PCR-confirmed SARS-CoV-2 infection or an uninfected control (not recorded which). The chain links TRBV29-1 to TRBJ1-1, with a possible D match to TRBD1 (5 bases). CDR3 loop: CSVEAGYTEAFF. The CDR3 DNA is TGCAGCGTTGAGGCAGGGTACACTGAAGCTTTCTTT.